The clone carrying this T cell receptor beta chain was found many times. Its specificity is not known. The sample belongs to a study of Graves' ophthalmopathy and Graves' hyperthyroidism. Study findings and constraints: Most thyroid clonotypes with frequency above 0.001 were detected in blood too. An approximately 82% specificity and 85% to 90% sensitivity were achieved by a 13-signature model that separated ophthalmopathy from stable hyperthyroidism.

Amplifying from RNA transcripts, the study obtained TCR beta CDR3 regions. Following a first-round RT-PCR that used HTBI primers, a second-round multiplex PCR was carried out. One entry per CDR3 protein, called by TCRdb with MiXCR from the multiplex PCR reads. The table lists about 480,000 distinct CDR3 sequences, approximately 15% of them singletons, with 9.8% in the top ten. Sampling about 10 ml of fresh peripheral blood provided the PBMCs. Losses at the gene ends were 1 base for V and 5 bases for J; bases not matched to a gene: 12. This CDR3 has 19 amino acids. This sequence originates from a woman aged 25-40 years with Graves' ophthalmopathy. Sequenced input: blood. The rearrangement uses TRBV12-3 or TRBV12-4 and TRBJ2-5; 14 nucleotides agree with TRBD2. CDR3 nucleotide sequence: TGTGCCAGCAGTTTAGAAAGGGGACTAGCGGGAGAAGAGGCCGAGACCCAGTACTTC. It encodes CASSLERGLAGEEAETQYF.